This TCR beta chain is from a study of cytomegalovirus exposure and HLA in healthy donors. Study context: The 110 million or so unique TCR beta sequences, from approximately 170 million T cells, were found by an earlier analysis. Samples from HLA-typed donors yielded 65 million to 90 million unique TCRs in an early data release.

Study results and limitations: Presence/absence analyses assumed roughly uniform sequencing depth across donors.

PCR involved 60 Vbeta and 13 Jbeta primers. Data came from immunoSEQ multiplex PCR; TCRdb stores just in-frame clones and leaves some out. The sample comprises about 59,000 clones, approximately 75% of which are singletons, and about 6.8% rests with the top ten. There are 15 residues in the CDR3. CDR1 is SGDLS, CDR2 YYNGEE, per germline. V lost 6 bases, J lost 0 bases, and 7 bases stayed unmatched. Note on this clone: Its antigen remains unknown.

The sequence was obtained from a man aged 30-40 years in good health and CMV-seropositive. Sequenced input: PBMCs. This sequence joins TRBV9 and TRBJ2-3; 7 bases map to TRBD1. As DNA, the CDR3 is TGTGCCAGCACCGGGACAGACTTCAGCACAGATACGCAGTATTTT. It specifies CASTGTDFSTDTQYF.